The T cell receptor (beta chain) under discussion was sequenced for a study of T cell responses to AZD1222 COVID-19 vaccine. Trimming stripped 3 bases from V and 6 bases from J, with 19 bases between. The V gene's germline CDR1 is MNHEY and CDR2 SMNVEV (reference sequence). This CDR3 region has 16 residues. Study-level points and caveats: In the spike-specific TCR repertoire, nearly half reportedly target unmutated variant regions.

On this clone itself: Its antigen is still unknown.

The method was immunoSEQ multiplex PCR; TCRdb's version includes in-frame clones alone and lacks a portion of them. Of over 100,000 clones in the sample, approximately 84% were seen once. V is TRBV27 and J is TRBJ2-3, with D uncertain. Here the sequenced sample was peripheral blood, taken on day 0 of AZD1222 vaccination. The TCR sequence derives from an adult in good health. The CDR3 bases are TGTGCCAGCAGTTTTGGGTCGAGTCCGTTAGATGATACGCAGTATTTT. This codes for CASSFGSSPLDDTQYF.